The source of this TCR beta chain is a study of T cells in Graves' hyperthyroidism and ophthalmopathy. Notes on the study in general: Before onset, ophthalmopathy was predicted by the model a median roughly 6.8 months earlier. Most thyroid-expanded clonotypes above 0.001 were also found in blood.

RNA transcripts yielded amplified TCR beta CDR3 regions. The primer set for the first-round RT-PCR of the TCR CDR3 was HTBI. Via MiXCR, TCRdb re-called the multiplex PCR reads, giving one row per CDR3 protein. The top ten hold about 25% of the sample, which has some 510,000 distinct CDR3 sequences, roughly 20% seen once. To note about this clonotype: Its matching antigen is unknown.

CDR3 length: 12 amino acids. Germline V gene sequence: CDR1 MNHNS, CDR2 SASEGT. V dropped 7 bases and J dropped 5 bases, with 11 bases sitting between them. Graves' hyperthyroidism is called stable when ophthalmopathy does not progress within 18 months. Clinical symptoms, serum thyroxine, TRAb, thyroid ultrasound and orbital computed tomography informed diagnoses. The chain is built from TRBV6-1 and TRBJ2-5; weak D call: TRBD1 (6 bases). The clonotype comes from a man aged 18 to 30 with Graves' hyperthyroidism. The sequenced sample was blood. CDR3 nucleotide sequence: TGTGCCAGCACAGGGACACAGGAGACCCAGTACTTC. It encodes CASTGTQETQYF.